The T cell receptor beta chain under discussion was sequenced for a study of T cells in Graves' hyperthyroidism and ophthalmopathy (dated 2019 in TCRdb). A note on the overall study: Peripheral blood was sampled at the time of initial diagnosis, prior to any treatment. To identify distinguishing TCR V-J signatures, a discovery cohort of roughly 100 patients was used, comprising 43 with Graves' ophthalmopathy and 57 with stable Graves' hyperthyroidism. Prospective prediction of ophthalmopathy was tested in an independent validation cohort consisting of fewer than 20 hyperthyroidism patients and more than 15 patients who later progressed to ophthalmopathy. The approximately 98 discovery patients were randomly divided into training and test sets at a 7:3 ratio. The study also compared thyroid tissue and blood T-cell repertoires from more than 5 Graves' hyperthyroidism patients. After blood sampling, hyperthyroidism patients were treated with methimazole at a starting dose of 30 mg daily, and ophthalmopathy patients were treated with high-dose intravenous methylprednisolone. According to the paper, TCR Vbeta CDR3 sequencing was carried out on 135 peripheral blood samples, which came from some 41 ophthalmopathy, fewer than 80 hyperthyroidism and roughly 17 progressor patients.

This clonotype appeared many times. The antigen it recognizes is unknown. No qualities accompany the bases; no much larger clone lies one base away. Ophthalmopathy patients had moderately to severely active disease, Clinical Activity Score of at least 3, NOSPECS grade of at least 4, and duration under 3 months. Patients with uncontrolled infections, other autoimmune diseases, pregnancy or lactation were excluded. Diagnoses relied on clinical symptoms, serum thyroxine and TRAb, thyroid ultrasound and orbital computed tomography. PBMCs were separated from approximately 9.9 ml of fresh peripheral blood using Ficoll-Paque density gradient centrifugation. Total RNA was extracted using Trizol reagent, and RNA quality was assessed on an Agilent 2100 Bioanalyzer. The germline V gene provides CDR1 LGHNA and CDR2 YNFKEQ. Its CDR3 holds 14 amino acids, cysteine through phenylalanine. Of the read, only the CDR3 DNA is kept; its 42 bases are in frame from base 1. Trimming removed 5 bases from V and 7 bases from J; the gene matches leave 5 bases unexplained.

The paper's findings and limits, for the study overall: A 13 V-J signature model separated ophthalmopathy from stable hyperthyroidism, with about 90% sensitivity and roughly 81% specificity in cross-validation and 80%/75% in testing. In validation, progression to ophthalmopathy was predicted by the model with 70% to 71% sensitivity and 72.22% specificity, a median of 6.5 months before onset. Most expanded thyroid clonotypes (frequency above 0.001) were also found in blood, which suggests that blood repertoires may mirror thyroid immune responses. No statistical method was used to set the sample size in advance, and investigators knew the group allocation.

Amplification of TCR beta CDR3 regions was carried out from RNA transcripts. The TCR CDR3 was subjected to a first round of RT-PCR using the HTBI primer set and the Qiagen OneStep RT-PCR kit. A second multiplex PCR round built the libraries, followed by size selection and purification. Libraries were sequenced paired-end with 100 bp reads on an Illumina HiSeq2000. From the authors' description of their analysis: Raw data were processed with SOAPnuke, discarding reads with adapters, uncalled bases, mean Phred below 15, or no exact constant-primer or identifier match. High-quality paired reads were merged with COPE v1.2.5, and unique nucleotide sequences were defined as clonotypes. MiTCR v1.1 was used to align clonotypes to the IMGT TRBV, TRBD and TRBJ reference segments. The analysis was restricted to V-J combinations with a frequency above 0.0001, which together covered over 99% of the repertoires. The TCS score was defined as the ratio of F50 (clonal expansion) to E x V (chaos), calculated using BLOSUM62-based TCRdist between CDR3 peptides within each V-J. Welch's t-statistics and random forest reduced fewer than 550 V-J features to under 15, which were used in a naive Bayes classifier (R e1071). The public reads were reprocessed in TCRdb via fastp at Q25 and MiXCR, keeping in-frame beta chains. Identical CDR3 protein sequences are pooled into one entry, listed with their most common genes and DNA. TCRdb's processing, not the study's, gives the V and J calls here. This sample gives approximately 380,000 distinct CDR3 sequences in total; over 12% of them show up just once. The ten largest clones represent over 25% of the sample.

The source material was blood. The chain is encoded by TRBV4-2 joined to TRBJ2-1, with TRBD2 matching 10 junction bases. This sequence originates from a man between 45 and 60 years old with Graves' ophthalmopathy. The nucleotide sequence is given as TGTGCCAGCAGCGGGGCTAGCGGGAGAAATGAGCAGTTCTTC. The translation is CASSGASGRNEQFF.